Listed below are T cell receptor beta chains from one sample, sequenced in a study of blood T cell repertoires in COVID-19. Libraries were prepared by immunoSEQ multiplex PCR; TCRdb keeps only in-frame clonotypes and omits some of them. The sample gives around 110,000 clones, 70% to 80% of which show up once; around 6.2% is in the top ten. The sequenced sample was peripheral blood. Receptors originate from a man older than 75 with COVID-19, enrolled during active disease. The CDR3 runs from the conserved cysteine through the conserved F or W. The order of the fields is J gene, D gene, clone size, V gene, CDR3 DNA, CDR3 protein. A D gene is named only where the DNA matches it firmly. A clone size is listed for some rows: how often the clone was seen (once, few, many), or a class if it is expanded.

>TRBJ2-7|-|few|TRBV28
TGTGCCAGCAGTTTGGATATCAGGGCCTACGAGCAGTACTTC
CASSLDIRAYEQYF
>TRBJ2-5|TRBD2|-|TRBV9
TGTGCCAGCAGCGTAGCGGCTAGCGGGATTTCGGAGACCCAGTACTTC
CASSVAASGISETQYF
>TRBJ2-1|-|once|TRBV28
TGTGCCAGCAGTTTGGGTTGGGCGTTTGAGCAGTTCTTC
CASSLGWAFEQFF
>TRBJ1-4|-|-|TRBV4-1
TGCGCCAGCAGCCACAGGGTCGTAGTGGGAAAACTGTTTTTT
CASSHRVVVGKLFF
>TRBJ2-5|TRBD1|once|TRBV7-9
TGTGCCAGCAGCTATACAGGGGGCCAAGAGACCCAGTACTTC
CASSYTGGQETQYF
>TRBJ2-3|TRBD2|once|TRBV5-1
TGCGCCAGCAGCTTGGAACTAGCGGGAGTAGGCACAGATACGCAGTATTTT
CASSLELAGVGTDTQYF
>TRBJ2-3|TRBD2|-|TRBV5-4
TGTGCCAGCAGCTTGGGGGGTCCGGGAGGTTCCACAGATACGCAGTATTTT
CASSLGGPGGSTDTQYF
>TRBJ2-5|-|-|TRBV15
TGTGCCTCGGGCGGGACTGGATTCCAAGAGACCCAGTACTTC
CASGGTGFQETQYF
>TRBJ2-5|-|-|TRBV28
TGTGCCAGCAGTTCCGCCGGGACTGTAATGGGAGAGACCCAGTACTTC
CASSSAGTVMGETQYF
>TRBJ2-7|-|-|TRBV5-1
TGCGCCAGCAAAACGGGAGTAAGGGACTACGAGCAGTACTTC
CASKTGVRDYEQYF
>TRBJ2-6|TRBD1|-|TRBV6-2/TRBV6-3
TGTGCCAGCAGTTACCAGACAGGGGATTACTCTGGGGCCAACGTCCTGACTTTC
CASSYQTGDYSGANVLTF
>TRBJ2-3|TRBD1|few|TRBV7-9
TGTGCCAGCAGCTTAGGTAATCCCCGACAGGGAAGGAGCACAGATACGCAGTATTTT
CASSLGNPRQGRSTDTQYF
>TRBJ2-7|-|-|TRBV19
TGTGCCAGTAGTTCCCATCCAAATGGGGCCCTCGAGCAGTACTTC
CASSSHPNGALEQYF
>TRBJ2-5|-|-|TRBV29-1
TGCAGCGTTTTACAAGAGACCCAGTACTTC
CSVLQETQYF
>TRBJ2-1|-|-|TRBV28
TGTGCCAGCAGTTCCTTACTGGCGGGAAGCTCCTACAATGAGCAGTTCTTC
CASSSLLAGSSYNEQFF
>TRBJ2-1|-|-|TRBV27
TGTGCCAGCAGGACCGACGGGAGCTCCTACAATGAGCAGTTCTTC
CASRTDGSSYNEQFF
>TRBJ1-4|-|-|TRBV21-1
TGTGCCAGCAGCACCCCCGGGACAGATAATGAAAAACTGTTTTTT
CASSTPGTDNEKLFF
>TRBJ2-3|TRBD2|-|TRBV28
TGTGCCAGCAGTTCCGGGACTAGCGGGAGGGCCCTCACAGATACGCAGTATTTT
CASSSGTSGRALTDTQYF
>TRBJ1-5|-|-|TRBV28
TGTGCCAGCAGTTCACAAGGGGTTTATAGCAATCAGCCCCAGCATTTT
CASSSQGVYSNQPQHF
>TRBJ2-7|-|once|TRBV6-5
TGTGCCAGCAGTTGGGCAGGGGACTACGAGCAGTACTTC
CASSWAGDYEQYF
>TRBJ1-1|TRBD1|-|TRBV11-2
TGTGCCAGCAGCTCCGGACAGGGAAATGAAGCTTTCTTT
CASSSGQGNEAFF
>TRBJ1-4|-|few|TRBV9
TGTGCCAGCGGGGAGAATGAAAAACTGTTTTTT
CASGENEKLFF
>TRBJ2-7|TRBD1|-|TRBV7-3
TGTGCCAGCAGCTTAGGGGCAGGGGGAGCCTACGAGCAGTACTTC
CASSLGAGGAYEQYF
>TRBJ2-2|-|-|TRBV6-1
TGTGCCAGCAGTGACAGGGACACCGGGGAGCTGTTTTTT
CASSDRDTGELFF
>TRBJ2-7|-|few|TRBV19
TGTGCCAGTAGTAATGCGGGGACCTCCTACGAGCAGTACTTC
CASSNAGTSYEQYF
>TRBJ2-1|TRBD2|-|TRBV9
TGTGCCAGCAGCCCCGAAACTAGCGGGACATACAATGAGCAGTTCTTC
CASSPETSGTYNEQFF
>TRBJ1-1|TRBD1|-|TRBV13
TGTGCCAGCAGCTCAGATGTCCCGGGACAGGGACTGAACACTGAAGCTTTCTTT
CASSSDVPGQGLNTEAFF
>TRBJ2-2|-|-|TRBV5-1
TGCGCCAGCGGATTATACAGGGACACCGGGGAGCTGTTTTTT
CASGLYRDTGELFF
>TRBJ2-7|TRBD2|-|TRBV29-1
TGCAGCGTTTTGGGACTAGCGGACAACTCCTACGAGCAGTACTTC
CSVLGLADNSYEQYF
>TRBJ2-5|TRBD2|-|TRBV2
TGTGCCAGCAGGGGGACTAGCGGGAGAGGCCAAGAGACCCAGTACTTC
CASRGTSGRGQETQYF
>TRBJ2-2|TRBD2|-|TRBV5-1
TGCGCCAGCAGCCTTATCGGCCTAGCGGGAGGGCCCGGGGAGCTGTTTTTT
CASSLIGLAGGPGELFF
>TRBJ2-7|TRBD2|few|TRBV7-9
TGTGCCAGCAGCACAGAGGCCGGGACTAGCGGGAGATGGCTCCCCTACGAGCAGTACTTC
CASSTEAGTSGRWLPYEQYF
>TRBJ2-7|TRBD2|-|TRBV28
TGTGCCAGCAGTCGACGGACTAGCGGGACCCACGAGCAGTACTTC
CASSRRTSGTHEQYF
>TRBJ2-3|-|-|TRBV4-3
TGCGCCAGCAGCCAAGATATTCAGGGTGAGCTAGATACACATGGTACGCAGTATTTT
CASSQDIQGELDTHGTQYF
>TRBJ1-1|TRBD1|-|TRBV12-3/TRBV12-4
TGTGCCAGCAGTCGGGACAGAAACACTGAAGCTTTCTTT
CASSRDRNTEAFF
>TRBJ1-5|TRBD1|-|TRBV7-2
TGTGCCAGCAGCACGCAGGGGGACGGCAATCAGCCCCAGCATTTT
CASSTQGDGNQPQHF
>TRBJ2-3|TRBD2|once|TRBV6-1
TGTGCCAGCAGTGAGGTAGCGGGAGGGTTTACAGATACGCAGTATTTT
CASSEVAGGFTDTQYF
>TRBJ1-2|-|-|TRBV6-5
TGTGCCAGCATGGGGACGGGGAAGCGGGCAGGCTACACCTTC
CASMGTGKRAGYTF
>TRBJ2-7|-|once|TRBV25-1
TGTGCCACCAAAGGGGCTTCCGAGCAGTACTTC
CATKGASEQYF
>TRBJ1-2|-|-|TRBV28
TGTGCCAGCAGCTTACAGGCGCCTAACTATGGCTACACCTTC
CASSLQAPNYGYTF
>TRBJ2-1|TRBD2|once|TRBV2
TGTGCCAGCAGGAAGGGACTAGCGGGGGACAATGAGCAGTTCTTC
CASRKGLAGDNEQFF
>TRBJ1-3|TRBD1|few|TRBV4-2
TGTGCCAGCAGCCAAGAGACAGGGGCCTCTGGAAACACCATATATTTT
CASSQETGASGNTIYF